One T cell receptor (beta chain) is described in this entry. The antigen is unknown. The data stem from a study of T-cell memory formation after mild COVID-19. Study as a whole: TCR clusters showed largely donor specificity.

TCRdb called the 5' RACE reads again in MiXCR, with one record for every CDR3 protein. Here the sample spans roughly 400,000 distinct CDR3 sequences, roughly 15% being singletons. The CDR3 is 14 amino acids. The ends lost 10 bases at V and 4 bases at J; junction bases unmatched: 9. Germline lookup yields CDR1 SGHTA and CDR2 FQGNSA. Notes on the study in general: CD4+ contracting clones were mainly CM and EM; CD8+ ones, EMRA.

This chain joins TRBV7-2 and TRBJ2-3, with 9 bases matching TRBD1. The material sequenced was PBMCs or a T cell subset sorted from them (not recorded which). The receptor comes from a man aged 18 to 35 who had mild COVID-19 (a few samples of this study predate the infection). Cell type and time point are not known. The CDR3 DNA sequence: TGTGCCACCCGAGAGGGACAGGGATCAGATACGCAGTATTTT. Residues: CATREGQGSDTQYF.